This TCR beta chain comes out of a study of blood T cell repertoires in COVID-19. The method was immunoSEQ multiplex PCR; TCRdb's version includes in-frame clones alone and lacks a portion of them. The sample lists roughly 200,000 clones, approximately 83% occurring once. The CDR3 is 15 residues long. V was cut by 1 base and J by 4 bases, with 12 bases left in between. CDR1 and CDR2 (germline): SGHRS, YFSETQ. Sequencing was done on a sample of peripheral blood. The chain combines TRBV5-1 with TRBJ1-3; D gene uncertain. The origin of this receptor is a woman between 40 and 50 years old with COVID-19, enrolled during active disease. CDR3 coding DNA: TGCGCCAGCAGCTTGACTGGCCAGGCCGGAAACACCATATATTTT. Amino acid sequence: CASSLTGQAGNTIYF. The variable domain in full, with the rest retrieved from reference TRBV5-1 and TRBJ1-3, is KAGVTQTPRYLIKTRGQQVTLSCSPISGHRSVSWYQQTPGQGLQFLFEYFSETQRNKGNFPGRFSGRQFSNSRSEMNVSTLELGDSALYLCASSLTGQAGNTIYFGEGSWLTVV.